The text below deals with one T cell receptor (beta chain). This clonotype was detected only a few times. The antigen this receptor binds is unknown. No per-base quality is available; no much larger clone lies one base away. The library was built by means of PCR. Sequencer: Illumina HiSeq 2500. To normalize quantification of the TCRbeta repertoire, the TCR libraries were built with molecular barcoding that relied on unique molecular identifiers. TCRdb redid the processing of the public reads, applying fastp at Q25 and MiXCR, and retained in-frame beta chains. Each CDR3 protein gets just one entry, which takes the most common genes and DNA from the rows behind it. The sample has 90,000 to 95,000 distinct CDR3 sequences on record, 9% to 15% of them singletons. Approximately 13% of the sample lies in the top ten. This sample was included in a study of T-cell reconstitution after alpha-beta-depleted transplantation in children (dated by TCRdb to about 2016). Regarding the research as a whole: T-cell immune reconstitution after TCRalphabeta/CD19-depleted allogeneic hematopoietic cell transplantation in children was quantitatively tracked in the study by means of TCR repertoire profiling.

The CDR3 covers 18 residues, taking in both the cysteine and the phenylalanine. Only the CDR3 DNA stays, 54 bases, in frame from base 1. V loses 10 bases at its end and J loses 2 bases; junction bases beyond the gene matches: 17. CDR1 and CDR2 are drawn from the germline V gene: ENHRY, SYGVKD. The sequence derives from a human donor who donated a stem cell graft to a child with inherited bone marrow failure. This chain is built from TRBV10-3 and TRBJ2-1; TRBD2 agrees with 10 junctional bases. Sequenced here: PBMCs from the stem cell graft donor, sampled from the stem cell graft. The DNA reads as follows: TGTGCCACTACGACAGGGACTAGCGAGGAGCTGGCCTACAATGAGCAGTTCTTC. Its protein is CATTTGTSEELAYNEQFF.